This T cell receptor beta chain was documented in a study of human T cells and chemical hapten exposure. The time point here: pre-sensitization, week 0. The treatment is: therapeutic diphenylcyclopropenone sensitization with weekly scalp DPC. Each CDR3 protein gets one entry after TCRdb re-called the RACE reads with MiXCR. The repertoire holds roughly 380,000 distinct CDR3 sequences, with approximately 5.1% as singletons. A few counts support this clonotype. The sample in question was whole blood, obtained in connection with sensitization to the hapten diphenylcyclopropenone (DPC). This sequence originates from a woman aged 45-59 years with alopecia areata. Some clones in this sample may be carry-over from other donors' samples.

This CDR3 is CSVGRGQNQPQHF. CDR3 DNA: TGCAGCGTTGGCAGGGGGCAGAATCAGCCCCAGCATTTT. The chain has TRBV29-1 and TRBJ1-5; 8 bases match TRBD1. Germline CDR1 and CDR2: SQVTM and ANQGSEA. The V segment lost 4 bases and the J segment 4 bases; nucleotides outside the gene matches: 3. This CDR3 is 13 amino acids long.